A single sample gave rise to the 26 T cell receptor beta chains below, sequenced in a study of blood T cell repertoires in COVID-19. Generated by immunoSEQ multiplex PCR, the TCRdb table keeps only in-frame clones and is missing some. Of around 250,000 clones in the sample, around 84% are singletons; the top ten hold about 1.5%. Sequenced: PBMCs or T cells enriched from blood (not recorded which). Every receptor here comes from a woman aged 50 to 60 who had recovered from COVID-19.

This chain joins TRBV12-3 or TRBV12-4 and TRBJ2-3, with D unclear. The CDR3 runs to 13 residues. V shed 1 base and J shed 4 bases, with 6 bases lying between them. The CDR3 spells CASSLVGADTQYF. As DNA, the CDR3 is TGTGCCAGCAGTTTAGTTGGAGCAGATACGCAGTATTTT.

This clone was seen a single time. V is TRBV28 and J is TRBJ1-2; D remains unclear. Germline V gene sequence: CDR1 MDHEN, CDR2 SYDVKM. The CDR3 totals 14 residues. Between the trimmed V and J ends, which lost 4 bases and 4 bases, there was a span of 13 bases. The CDR3 nucleotides read TGTGCCAGCAGTTCAGATACAGCTTCCTATGGCTACACCTTC. As protein: CASSSDTASYGYTF.

The gene calls are TRBV28 and TRBJ1-1; 10 positions agree with TRBD1. The V gene's germline CDR1 is MDHEN and CDR2 SYDVKM. Trimming took 6 bases from V and 5 from J; bases not matched to a gene: 21. CDR3 size: 19 residues. DNA for the CDR3: TGTGCCAGCAGCCCTATGGGGTTTGGTGGGACAGGGGTCGGTACTGAAGCTTTCTTT. It specifies CASSPMGFGGTGVGTEAFF.

This chain links TRBV5-1 with TRBJ1-1; 10 positions agree with TRBD1. This CDR3 comprises 15 residues. J gave up 7 bases and V 3 bases, and 9 bases lay outside the gene matches. The V gene's germline CDR1 is SGHRS and CDR2 YFSETQ. Here the CDR3 DNA reads TGCGCCAGCAGCTCGACCGGGACAGGGGCTCTTGAAGCTTTCTTT. Translated: CASSSTGTGALEAFF. The whole variable domain, remainder taken from reference TRBV5-1 and TRBJ1-1, is KAGVTQTPRYLIKTRGQQVTLSCSPISGHRSVSWYQQTPGQGLQFLFEYFSETQRNKGNFPGRFSGRQFSNSRSEMNVSTLELGDSALYLCASSSTGTGALEAFFGQGTRLTVV.

This clone was detected only once. This sample includes further DNA sequences coding for the same CDR3. V usage is TRBV7-2 and J usage is TRBJ1-5, with a tentative D call TRBD1 (5 bases). This CDR3 contains 13 residues. The ends were cut back, 3 bases at V and 4 bases at J, with 7 bases in the middle. The germline V gene has CDR1 SGHTA and CDR2 FQGNSA. CDR3 sequence reads: CASSFRGNQPQHF. CDR3 in DNA: TGTGCCAGCAGCTTTCGGGGGAATCAGCCCCAGCATTTT.

This chain connects TRBV9 to TRBJ2-3; D might be TRBD2 (5 bases). The CDR3 length is 13 residues. With 4 bases removed from V and 4 bases from J, the gap between germline ends came to 10 bases. The germline CDR1 and CDR2 sequences are SGDLS and YYNGEE. In DNA form, the CDR3 reads TGTGCCAGCAGCCTTGAGGGCCCAGATACGCAGTATTTT. Amino acid sequence: CASSLEGPDTQYF. Full variable domain (rest looked up from reference TRBV9 and TRBJ2-3): DSGVTQTPKHLITATGQRVTLRCSPRSGDLSVYWYQQSLDQGLQFLIQYYNGEERAKGNILERFSAQQFPDLHSELNLSSLELGDSALYFCASSLEGPDTQYFGPGTRLTVL.

This clone was seen a handful of times. The chain employs TRBV6-5 and TRBJ1-5; 7 positions match TRBD1. V shed 7 bases and J 3 bases; nucleotides not matched to a gene: 9. The CDR3 is 15 residues long. Germline V gene lookup returns CDR1 MNHEY and CDR2 SVGAGI. CDR3 nucleotides: TGTGCCAGCATGGCGGGACAGATGAACAATCAGCCCCAGCATTTT. Its translation is CASMAGQMNNQPQHF.

V is TRBV28 and J is TRBJ2-1, with 8 bases fitting TRBD2. V gave up 3 bases and J gave up 7 bases; unmatched junction bases: 5. Germline CDR1 MDHEN, CDR2 SYDVKM. The CDR3 sequence is 14 residues long. The CDR3 sequence is CASSLEREWNEQFF. CDR3 sequence (DNA): TGTGCCAGCAGTTTGGAGCGGGAGTGGAATGAGCAGTTCTTC.

CDR3 residues: CASSQERQGGETQYF. Written as DNA, the CDR3 is TGCGCCAGCAGCCAAGAGAGGCAGGGAGGGGAGACCCAGTACTTC. The chain employs TRBV4-3 and TRBJ2-5; 7 bases fit TRBD2. Germline CDR1 and CDR2: LGHNA and YSLEER. V lost 0 bases and J lost 5; bases outside the gene matches: 6. CDR3 length: 15 residues.

This clone was found once. The genes are TRBV6-5 and TRBJ2-1; D perhaps matches TRBD2 (5 bases). V lost 0 bases and J lost 2, with 11 bases in between. This CDR3 is 16 amino acids long. Per germline, CDR1 MNHEY and CDR2 SVGAGI. CDR3 residues: CASSYSRGNAYNEQFF. CDR3 coding DNA: TGTGCCAGCAGTTACTCGAGAGGGAATGCCTACAATGAGCAGTTCTTC.

The gene calls are TRBV4-1 and TRBJ2-7; tentative D call: TRBD2 (6 bases). The V gene's germline CDR1 is MGHRA and CDR2 YSYEKL. The CDR3 is 16 residues long. Trimming took 3 bases from V and 4 from J, leaving 19 bases between them. CDR3 DNA: TGCGCCAGCAGCCAGGGGGGTGAAGCTGTTGCATACGAGCAGTACTTC. Protein sequence: CASSQGGEAVAYEQYF.

The chain recombines TRBV11-2 with TRBJ2-1; 8 bases match TRBD2. Per germline, CDR1 SGHAT and CDR2 FQNNGV. With V trimmed by 0 bases and J by 10 bases, 8 bases remained unmatched. The CDR3 runs 15 residues. CDR3 in DNA: TGTGCCAGCAGCTTAGATCCTGCGGGGGGAGACGAGCAGTTCTTC. Protein sequence: CASSLDPAGGDEQFF.

The rearrangement uses TRBV29-1 and TRBJ1-1; D not resolved. CDR1 is SQVTM, CDR2 ANQGSEA, per germline. V was cut by 7 bases and J by 5 bases, with 17 bases left in between. This CDR3 has 13 amino acids. CDR3 DNA: TGCAGCGGCCGGGGAGGAGATGGTACTGAAGCTTTCTTT. Translated: CSGRGGDGTEAFF.

CDR3 sequence: CASSSRQEYLPQETQYF. The DNA for the CDR3 is TGTGCCAGCAGCTCCAGACAGGAGTACCTCCCACAAGAGACCCAGTACTTC. V usage is TRBV7-6 and J usage is TRBJ2-5; tentatively, D is TRBD1 (6 bases). Germline CDR1 reads SGHVS; CDR2 reads FNYEAQ. CDR3 size: 17 residues. V dropped 4 bases and J dropped 2 bases, with 20 bases sitting between them. Full variable domain (missing parts from reference TRBV7-6 and TRBJ2-5): GAGVSQSPRYKVTKRGQDVALRCDPISGHVSLYWYRQALGQGPEFLTYFNYEAQQDKSGLPNDRFSAERPEGSISTLTIQRTEQRDSAMYRCASSSRQEYLPQETQYFGPGTRLLVL.

This chain uses TRBV7-9 with TRBJ2-2, with a possible D match to TRBD2 (6 bases). Per the germline V gene, CDR1 is SEHNR and CDR2 is FQNEAQ (reference sequence). V was trimmed by 5 bases and J by 3 bases, leaving 16 bases between them. CDR3 length: 16 residues. CDR3: CASSPRRGQDTGELFF. DNA of the CDR3: TGTGCCAGCAGCCCCCGGAGGGGCCAGGACACCGGGGAGCTGTTTTTT.

This sequence joins TRBV12-3 or TRBV12-4 and TRBJ2-5; the match to TRBD1 covers 7 bases. The CDR3 extends over 13 amino acids. V was pared by 7 bases and J by 5 bases, with 7 bases of the junction left unmatched. CDR3 sequence (DNA): TGTGCCAGCATTCAGGGGGTGGAGGAGACCCAGTACTTC. The encoded protein is CASIQGVEETQYF.

The rearrangement uses TRBV4-1 and TRBJ2-7, with TRBD1 matching over 12 bases. V was clipped by 2 bases and J by 4 bases; unmatched bases: 12. From germline, CDR1 is MGHRA and CDR2 YSYEKL. This CDR3 comprises 18 residues. The CDR3 sequence is CASSQSESGTGGAYEQYF. The CDR3 coding sequence is TGCGCCAGCAGCCAAAGCGAATCCGGGACAGGGGGCGCGTACGAGCAGTACTTC.

The V and J genes are TRBV5-4 and TRBJ2-2; 12 positions match TRBD2. The CDR3 runs 16 residues. With 3 bases clipped from V and 4 bases from J, the junction kept 4 bases outside the gene matches. The germline V gene has CDR1 SGHNT and CDR2 YYREEE (reference sequence). The CDR3 sequence: CASSYGLAGSTGELFF. The CDR3 region has the DNA TGTGCCAGCAGCTACGGACTAGCGGGGTCCACCGGGGAGCTGTTTTTT.

This sequence joins TRBV5-1 and TRBJ2-3, with 9 bases matching TRBD2. J gave up 1 base and V 0 bases, and 3 bases lay outside the gene matches. CDR3 length equals 16 residues. Per the germline V gene, CDR1 is SGHRS and CDR2 is YFSETQ. Written as DNA, the CDR3 is TGCGCCAGCAGCTTGGGTAGCGGGGGAGGCACAGATACGCAGTATTTT. As protein: CASSLGSGGGTDTQYF.

The chain has TRBV7-2 and TRBJ1-6, with D possibly TRBD1 on 5 matching bases. This CDR3 comprises 15 residues. Germline CDR1 reads SGHTA; CDR2 reads FQGNSA. V shed 1 base and J shed 7 bases, with 11 bases lying between them. The CDR3 reads CASSLGLGPNSPLHF. The CDR3 coding sequence is TGTGCCAGCAGCTTAGGATTGGGGCCAAATTCACCCCTCCACTTT.

The rearrangement joins TRBV16 to TRBJ1-2; D remains unclear. V dropped 1 base and J dropped 6 bases, with 15 bases sitting between them. CDR3 length equals 15 residues. The germline CDR1 and CDR2 sequences are KGHSY and FQNENV. The CDR3 spells CASSQLLREYDGYTF. The CDR3 coding sequence is TGTGCCAGCAGCCAATTGTTAAGAGAGTACGATGGCTACACCTTC.

The genes are TRBV25-1 and TRBJ2-1, with 8 bases matching TRBD2. This CDR3 contains 15 residues. The junction had 4 bases not matched to a gene; V was cut back by 1 base and J by 5 bases. From germline, CDR1 is MGHDK and CDR2 SYGVNS. The DNA for the CDR3 is TGTGCCAGCAGTGAATTCGCACTAGCGGACAATGAGCAGTTCTTC. Translation gives CASSEFALADNEQFF.

The chain employs TRBV11-2 and TRBJ2-1; 8 bases match TRBD1. V was clipped by 2 bases and J by 0 bases; unmatched bases: 6. The CDR3 length is 17 residues. Looked up from germline, CDR1 is SGHAT and CDR2 is FQNNGV. The CDR3 loop reads CASSLQGAGSSYNEQFF. The CDR3 DNA is TGTGCCAGCAGCTTACAGGGGGCGGGGAGCTCCTACAATGAGCAGTTCTTC.

The chain combines TRBV7-9 with TRBJ1-4; D is unresolved. The CDR3 totals 14 residues. CDR1 and CDR2 (germline): SEHNR, FQNEAQ (reference sequence). V lost 2 bases and J lost 10, with 14 bases in between. CDR3 region: CASSLQAGGGKLFF. In DNA, the CDR3 is TGTGCCAGCAGCTTACAGGCGGGCGGAGGAAAACTGTTTTTT.

The V gene is TRBV28, the J gene TRBJ1-3; 7 bases fit TRBD1. The CDR3 covers 14 residues. The germline CDR1 and CDR2 sequences are MDHEN and SYDVKM. Unmatched junction bases numbered 6, after V lost 8 bases and J lost 2 bases. CDR3 sequence: CASGDSHPGNTIYF. The CDR3 bases are TGTGCCAGCGGGGACAGCCACCCTGGAAACACCATATATTTT.

The chain has TRBV9 and TRBJ1-1; TRBD1 matches 9 bases. The CDR3 totals 18 residues. V trimming: 3 bases; J trimming: 2 bases; junction bases outside the gene matches: 14. Per germline, CDR1 SGDLS and CDR2 YYNGEE. CDR3 sequence: CASSATTGTGTLNTEAFF. In DNA, the CDR3 is TGTGCCAGCAGCGCCACGACCGGGACAGGGACTTTAAACACTGAAGCTTTCTTT.